This TCR beta chain was retrieved from a study of blood T cell repertoires in COVID-19. Study context: The United States, Italy and Spain supplied acute and convalescent COVID-19 samples.

This CDR3 is built from 16 residues. V lost 4 bases to trimming and J lost 5 bases; unmatched junction nucleotides: 7. CDR1 is MNHNS, CDR2 SASEGT, per germline. The assay was immunoSEQ multiplex PCR, and TCRdb's table has in-frame clones only and misses some. The profile shows fewer than 250,000 clones, about 83% of them singletons. The V gene is TRBV6-1, the J gene TRBJ2-7, with TRBD2 matching over 14 bases. The receptor comes from a human donor in a cohort sampled during active COVID-19. What was sequenced was peripheral blood. CDR3 sequence reads: CASSGLGTSGGHEQYF. The CDR3 DNA sequence: TGTGCCAGCAGTGGGCTCGGGACTAGCGGGGGCCACGAGCAGTACTTC.